These T cell receptor beta chains were read from a single sample in a study of blood T cell repertoires in COVID-19. The method was immunoSEQ multiplex PCR; TCRdb's version includes in-frame clones alone and lacks a portion of them. The table lists hundreds of thousands of clones, about nine tenths of them singletons. Sequencing input: PBMCs or T cells enriched from blood (not recorded which). All receptors come from a woman aged 25 to 45 who had recovered from COVID-19. Each CDR3 is given with its conserved first and last residue. D genes are given only for firm matches. Only part of the rows carry a size: once, few, many, or a class if the clone is expanded.

J gene: TRBJ2-7; V gene: TRBV10-2; clone size: -; D gene: TRBD2; CDR3 protein: CASRFGEGGLDEQYF; CDR3 DNA: TGCGCCAGCAGATTTGGTGAGGGAGGGCTCGACGAGCAGTACTTC
J gene: TRBJ2-2; V gene: TRBV29-1; clone size: -; D gene: TRBD1; CDR3 protein: CSVQGARTGELFF; CDR3 DNA: TGCAGCGTCCAGGGGGCCCGGACCGGGGAGCTGTTTTTT
J gene: TRBJ1-1; V gene: TRBV25-1; clone size: -; D gene: -; CDR3 protein: CASSEFDGWAGNTEAFF; CDR3 DNA: TGTGCCAGCAGTGAATTCGACGGTTGGGCGGGGAACACTGAAGCTTTCTTT
J gene: TRBJ2-7; V gene: TRBV28; clone size: -; D gene: -; CDR3 protein: CASSLRGTVYEQYF; CDR3 DNA: TGTGCCAGCAGTTTACGGGGGACAGTTTACGAGCAGTACTTC
J gene: TRBJ2-2; V gene: TRBV5-6; clone size: -; D gene: -; CDR3 protein: CASSPVGRPNTGELFF; CDR3 DNA: TGTGCCAGCAGCCCGGTGGGCCGACCGAACACCGGGGAGCTGTTTTTT
J gene: TRBJ2-3; V gene: TRBV7-2; clone size: -; D gene: -; CDR3 protein: CASSQRFLGTDTQYF; CDR3 DNA: TGTGCCAGCAGCCAGCGGTTTTTGGGCACAGATACGCAGTATTTT
J gene: TRBJ1-6; V gene: TRBV10-3; clone size: -; D gene: -; CDR3 protein: CAISVDRDNSPLHF; CDR3 DNA: TGTGCCATCAGTGTAGACAGAGATAATTCACCCCTCCACTTT
J gene: TRBJ2-7; V gene: TRBV29-1; clone size: -; D gene: -; CDR3 protein: CSVVASVANEQYF; CDR3 DNA: TGCAGCGTTGTGGCCTCCGTCGCCAACGAGCAGTACTTC
J gene: TRBJ1-6; V gene: TRBV7-9; clone size: -; D gene: -; CDR3 protein: CASSSGLGTSPLHF; CDR3 DNA: TGTGCCAGCAGCTCAGGGTTAGGAACTTCACCCCTCCACTTT
J gene: TRBJ1-1; V gene: TRBV7-9; clone size: few; D gene: -; CDR3 protein: CASSPSQGMNTEAFF; CDR3 DNA: TGTGCCAGCAGCCCGTCTCAGGGAATGAACACTGAAGCTTTCTTT
J gene: TRBJ2-1; V gene: TRBV6-5; clone size: -; D gene: -; CDR3 protein: CASSYLLGGSMIF; CDR3 DNA: TGTGCCAGCAGTTACCTCCTCGGGGGTAGCATGATCTTC
J gene: TRBJ2-1; V gene: TRBV3-1/TRBV3-2; clone size: -; D gene: TRBD1; CDR3 protein: CASSHTGTGLSNEQFF; CDR3 DNA: TGTGCCAGCAGCCATACCGGGACAGGGTTGAGCAATGAGCAGTTCTTC
J gene: TRBJ2-3; V gene: TRBV9; clone size: -; D gene: TRBD2; CDR3 protein: CASSAPGTSGTDTQYF; CDR3 DNA: TGTGCCAGCAGCGCCCCTGGGACTAGCGGCACAGATACGCAGTATTTT
J gene: TRBJ2-3; V gene: TRBV7-2; clone size: -; D gene: TRBD2; CDR3 protein: CASSRGLASTDTQYF; CDR3 DNA: TGTGCCAGCAGTCGAGGACTAGCTAGCACAGATACGCAGTATTTT
J gene: TRBJ2-3; V gene: TRBV6-6; clone size: -; D gene: TRBD1; CDR3 protein: CASTDRGTDTQYF; CDR3 DNA: TGTGCCAGCACGGACAGGGGAACAGATACGCAGTATTTT
J gene: TRBJ2-5; V gene: TRBV30; clone size: -; D gene: TRBD2; CDR3 protein: CAWSVRLAGGQETQYF; CDR3 DNA: TGTGCCTGGAGTGTACGCCTAGCGGGAGGGCAAGAGACCCAGTACTTC
J gene: TRBJ2-1; V gene: TRBV27; clone size: once; D gene: TRBD1; CDR3 protein: CASSQGTAYNEQFF; CDR3 DNA: TGTGCCAGCAGTCAAGGGACAGCCTACAATGAGCAGTTCTTC
J gene: TRBJ1-2; V gene: TRBV6-5; clone size: few; D gene: -; CDR3 protein: CAISRGGAAYGYTF; CDR3 DNA: TGTGCTATTAGTCGCGGGGGCGCCGCTTATGGCTACACCTTC
J gene: TRBJ2-7; V gene: TRBV5-1; clone size: few; D gene: TRBD1; CDR3 protein: CASSVQGDSVGQYF; CDR3 DNA: TGCGCCAGCAGCGTACAGGGGGATAGTGTGGGGCAGTACTTC
J gene: TRBJ2-7; V gene: TRBV6-2/TRBV6-3; clone size: -; D gene: -; CDR3 protein: CASSYSHSYEQYF; CDR3 DNA: TGTGCCAGCAGTTACTCGCACAGCTACGAGCAGTACTTC
J gene: TRBJ1-5; V gene: TRBV19; clone size: -; D gene: TRBD1; CDR3 protein: CASMGTGERSNQPQHF; CDR3 DNA: TGTGCCAGTATGGGGACAGGCGAACGGAGCAATCAGCCCCAGCATTTT
J gene: TRBJ1-4; V gene: TRBV7-3; clone size: -; D gene: -; CDR3 protein: CASSPTGLPNEKLFF; CDR3 DNA: TGTGCCAGCAGCCCCACAGGGTTGCCTAATGAAAAACTGTTTTTT
J gene: TRBJ1-2; V gene: TRBV19; clone size: -; D gene: -; CDR3 protein: CASRLGGSANYGYTF; CDR3 DNA: TGTGCCAGTAGACTCGGGGGTAGTGCTAACTATGGCTACACCTTC
J gene: TRBJ1-5; V gene: TRBV10-3; clone size: -; D gene: TRBD1; CDR3 protein: CAINDRGEGNQPQHF; CDR3 DNA: TGTGCCATCAACGACAGGGGAGAGGGCAATCAGCCCCAGCATTTT
J gene: TRBJ2-1; V gene: TRBV7-8; clone size: -; D gene: -; CDR3 protein: CASSPGTSRFF; CDR3 DNA: TGTGCCAGCAGCCCCGGGACATCTCGGTTCTTC
J gene: TRBJ1-2; V gene: TRBV11-2; clone size: -; D gene: -; CDR3 protein: CASSSYSQGRVKGYTF; CDR3 DNA: TGTGCCAGCAGCTCCTACTCACAGGGTAGAGTAAAAGGCTACACCTTC